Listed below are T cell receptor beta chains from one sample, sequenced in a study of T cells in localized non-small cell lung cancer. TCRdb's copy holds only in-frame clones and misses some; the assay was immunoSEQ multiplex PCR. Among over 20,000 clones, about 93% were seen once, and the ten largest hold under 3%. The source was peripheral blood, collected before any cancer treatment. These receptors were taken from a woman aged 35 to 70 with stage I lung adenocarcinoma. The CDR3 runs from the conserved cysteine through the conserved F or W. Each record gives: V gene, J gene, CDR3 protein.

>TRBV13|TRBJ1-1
CASSIPGNEAFF
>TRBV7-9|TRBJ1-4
CASSDIVRMRGPGDKKLFF
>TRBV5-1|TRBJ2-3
CASSLVSIRGLITDTQYF
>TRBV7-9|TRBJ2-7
CAVQGQSSYEQYF
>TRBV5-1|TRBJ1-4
CASSRTETPDEKLFF
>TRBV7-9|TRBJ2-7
CASSSPVGSGYEQYF
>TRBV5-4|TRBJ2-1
CASSSEVLVSYNEQFF
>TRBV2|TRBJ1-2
CASRATGGYGYTF
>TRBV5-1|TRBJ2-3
CASSSPSTDTQYF
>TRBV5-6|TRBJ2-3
CASSPSGSVADTQYF
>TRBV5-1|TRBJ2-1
CASSLGAGRGMGQFF
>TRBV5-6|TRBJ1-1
CASSQRQFQLARAFF
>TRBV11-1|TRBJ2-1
CASSLALASYNEQFF
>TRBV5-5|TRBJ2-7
CASSMGDAGEQYF
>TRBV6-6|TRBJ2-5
CASSISTPGETQYF
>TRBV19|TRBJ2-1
CASSMLHGPYNEQFF
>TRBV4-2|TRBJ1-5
CASKSGGNSNQPQHF
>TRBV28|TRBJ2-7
CASRRNEQYF
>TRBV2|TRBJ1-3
CASGTRAGNTIYF
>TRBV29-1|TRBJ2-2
CSSAGVDTGELFF
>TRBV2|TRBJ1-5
CASRRADLNQPQHF
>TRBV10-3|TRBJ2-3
CAISESSRTLAGSTDTQYF
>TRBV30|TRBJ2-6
CAWRLSGANVLTF
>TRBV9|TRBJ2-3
CASSVWSSATDTQYF
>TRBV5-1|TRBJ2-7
CASSPDPGQAYEQYF
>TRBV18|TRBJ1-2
CASSGDGHYGYTF
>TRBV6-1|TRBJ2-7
CASTRGLYEQYF
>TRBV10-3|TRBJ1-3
CAISQGQGGNTIYF
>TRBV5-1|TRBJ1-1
CASSLDGMNTEAFF
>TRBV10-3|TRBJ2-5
CATGTRETQYF
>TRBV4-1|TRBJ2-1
CASSRDGDPSYNEQFF
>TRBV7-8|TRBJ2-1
CASSSRGKGDEQFF
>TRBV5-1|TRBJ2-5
CASSIRDQLAGGAETQYF
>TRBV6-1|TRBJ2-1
CASSGRAGEGGDEQFF
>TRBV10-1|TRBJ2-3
CASSRGGLAGTDTQYF
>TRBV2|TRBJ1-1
CATGGFLNTEAFF
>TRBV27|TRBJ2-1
CASSLSHEQFF
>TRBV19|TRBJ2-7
CASTASGTGSYEQYF
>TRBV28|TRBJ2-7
CASSSIAGGVLYEQYF
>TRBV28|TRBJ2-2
CASSLAGPGTGELFF
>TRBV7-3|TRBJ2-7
CASSLGPGDQYEQYF